The clone carrying this TCR beta chain showed up just a few times. The Seattle patients, enrolled during active infection, were followed longitudinally. The data were taken from a study of blood T cell repertoires in COVID-19. Study context: The origin of the acute and convalescent COVID-19 samples was the United States, Italy and Spain. In each case, the material was cDNA or gDNA derived from T cells, B-cell-depleted T cells, or PBMCs.

In the authors' workflow: By means of reference gene primer amplification, nucleated cell counts were estimated. The repertoire was sequenced with immunoSEQ multiplex PCR; TCRdb's copy has only in-frame clones and lacks some. That table is the source of V, J and clone size, and D and trimming were worked out from the DNA. The repertoire holds about 150,000 clones, with about 85% as singletons. Trimming left V 5 bases short and J 0 bases short, with 9 bases between. This CDR3 comprises 13 residues. Germline V CDR1 and CDR2: SGHRS, YFSETQ. The chain combines TRBV5-1 with TRBJ2-7; D is possibly TRBD1 (5 bases). The source of this sequence is an older man with COVID-19, enrolled during active disease. The material sequenced was peripheral blood. The CDR3 DNA is TGCGCCAGCAGGGACACAAACTCCTACGAGCAGTACTTC. It is translated as CASRDTNSYEQYF. Filled out from reference TRBV5-1 and TRBJ2-7, the complete variable domain reads KAGVTQTPRYLIKTRGQQVTLSCSPISGHRSVSWYQQTPGQGLQFLFEYFSETQRNKGNFPGRFSGRQFSNSRSEMNVSTLELGDSALYLCASRDTNSYEQYFGPGTRLTVT.